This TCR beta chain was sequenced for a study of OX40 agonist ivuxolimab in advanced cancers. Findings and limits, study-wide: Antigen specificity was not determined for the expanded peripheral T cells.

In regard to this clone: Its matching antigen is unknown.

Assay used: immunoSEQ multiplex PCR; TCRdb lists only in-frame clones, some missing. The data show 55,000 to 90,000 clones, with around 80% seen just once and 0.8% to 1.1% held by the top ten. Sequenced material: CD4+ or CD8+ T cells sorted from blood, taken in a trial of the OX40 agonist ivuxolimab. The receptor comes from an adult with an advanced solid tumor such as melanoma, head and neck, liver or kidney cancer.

The CDR3 here is CASSEAQGRQPQHF. The CDR3 DNA reads TGTGCCAGCAGTGAAGCACAGGGGAGACAGCCCCAGCATTTT. J is TRBJ1-5 and V is TRBV6-1, with TRBD1 matching 7 bases. V was clipped by 0 bases and J by 7 bases; unmatched bases: 3. This CDR3 contains 14 residues. Germline V gives CDR1 MNHNS, CDR2 SASEGT.